Given below is one TCR beta chain in context. This entry belongs to a study of OX40 agonist ivuxolimab in advanced cancers. Across the whole study: Anti-PD-1, anti-PD-L1 or anti-CTLA-4 therapy given earlier was allowed, and roughly 40% had some.

The protocol was immunoSEQ multiplex PCR, while the TCRdb copy is restricted to in-frame clones and leaves out a portion. The profile shows more than 85,000 clones, approximately 89% of them singletons. The CDR3 is 15 amino acids. The V gene lost 2 bases and the J gene lost 5 bases, with 12 bases spanning the gap. Germline CDR1 SEHNR, CDR2 FQNEAQ (reference sequence). This chain links TRBV7-9 with TRBJ1-4; D is unclear. The origin of this receptor is an adult with an advanced solid tumor such as melanoma, head and neck, liver or kidney cancer. Source: CD4+ or CD8+ T cells sorted from blood, taken in a trial of the OX40 agonist ivuxolimab. This CDR3 is CASSLTRTENEKLFF. The CDR3 DNA reads TGTGCCAGCAGCTTAACACGGACTGAGAATGAAAAACTGTTTTTT. Filled out from reference TRBV7-9 and TRBJ1-4, the complete variable domain reads DTGVSQNPRHKITKRGQNVTFRCDPISEHNRLYWYRQTLGQGPEFLTYFQNEAQLEKSRLLSDRFSAERPKGSFSTLEIQRTEQGDSAMYLCASSLTRTENEKLFFGSGTQLSVL.